The present T cell receptor beta chain was sequenced within a study of blood T cell repertoires in COVID-19. Study as a whole: COVID-19 samples, acute and convalescent, were from the United States, Italy and Spain. PBMCs, B-cell-depleted T cells, or T cells provided the cDNA or gDNA that made up the material.

V dropped 7 bases and J dropped 0; count of bases not matched to a gene: 8. Germline-derived CDR1 and CDR2 are MNHEY and SMNVEV (reference sequence). CDR3 length equals 15 residues. Per the authors' pipeline: Amplification of reference gene primers provided the estimated nucleated cell counts. Assay: immunoSEQ multiplex PCR; the TCRdb copy retains only in-frame clones and omits some. V and J calls and clone size are given by that table; D and trimming were obtained from the DNA. The sample consists of 150,000 to 200,000 clones, approximately 82% of them appearing once. The rearrangement links TRBV27 to TRBJ1-1, with 7 bases fitting TRBD1. The sample comprised peripheral blood. The receptor's source is a human donor with acute or convalescent COVID-19. The donor label of this sample is uncertain. CDR3 amino acids: CASKSGQAVNTEAFF. CDR3 nucleotides: TGTGCCAGCAAATCCGGACAGGCAGTGAACACTGAAGCTTTCTTT.